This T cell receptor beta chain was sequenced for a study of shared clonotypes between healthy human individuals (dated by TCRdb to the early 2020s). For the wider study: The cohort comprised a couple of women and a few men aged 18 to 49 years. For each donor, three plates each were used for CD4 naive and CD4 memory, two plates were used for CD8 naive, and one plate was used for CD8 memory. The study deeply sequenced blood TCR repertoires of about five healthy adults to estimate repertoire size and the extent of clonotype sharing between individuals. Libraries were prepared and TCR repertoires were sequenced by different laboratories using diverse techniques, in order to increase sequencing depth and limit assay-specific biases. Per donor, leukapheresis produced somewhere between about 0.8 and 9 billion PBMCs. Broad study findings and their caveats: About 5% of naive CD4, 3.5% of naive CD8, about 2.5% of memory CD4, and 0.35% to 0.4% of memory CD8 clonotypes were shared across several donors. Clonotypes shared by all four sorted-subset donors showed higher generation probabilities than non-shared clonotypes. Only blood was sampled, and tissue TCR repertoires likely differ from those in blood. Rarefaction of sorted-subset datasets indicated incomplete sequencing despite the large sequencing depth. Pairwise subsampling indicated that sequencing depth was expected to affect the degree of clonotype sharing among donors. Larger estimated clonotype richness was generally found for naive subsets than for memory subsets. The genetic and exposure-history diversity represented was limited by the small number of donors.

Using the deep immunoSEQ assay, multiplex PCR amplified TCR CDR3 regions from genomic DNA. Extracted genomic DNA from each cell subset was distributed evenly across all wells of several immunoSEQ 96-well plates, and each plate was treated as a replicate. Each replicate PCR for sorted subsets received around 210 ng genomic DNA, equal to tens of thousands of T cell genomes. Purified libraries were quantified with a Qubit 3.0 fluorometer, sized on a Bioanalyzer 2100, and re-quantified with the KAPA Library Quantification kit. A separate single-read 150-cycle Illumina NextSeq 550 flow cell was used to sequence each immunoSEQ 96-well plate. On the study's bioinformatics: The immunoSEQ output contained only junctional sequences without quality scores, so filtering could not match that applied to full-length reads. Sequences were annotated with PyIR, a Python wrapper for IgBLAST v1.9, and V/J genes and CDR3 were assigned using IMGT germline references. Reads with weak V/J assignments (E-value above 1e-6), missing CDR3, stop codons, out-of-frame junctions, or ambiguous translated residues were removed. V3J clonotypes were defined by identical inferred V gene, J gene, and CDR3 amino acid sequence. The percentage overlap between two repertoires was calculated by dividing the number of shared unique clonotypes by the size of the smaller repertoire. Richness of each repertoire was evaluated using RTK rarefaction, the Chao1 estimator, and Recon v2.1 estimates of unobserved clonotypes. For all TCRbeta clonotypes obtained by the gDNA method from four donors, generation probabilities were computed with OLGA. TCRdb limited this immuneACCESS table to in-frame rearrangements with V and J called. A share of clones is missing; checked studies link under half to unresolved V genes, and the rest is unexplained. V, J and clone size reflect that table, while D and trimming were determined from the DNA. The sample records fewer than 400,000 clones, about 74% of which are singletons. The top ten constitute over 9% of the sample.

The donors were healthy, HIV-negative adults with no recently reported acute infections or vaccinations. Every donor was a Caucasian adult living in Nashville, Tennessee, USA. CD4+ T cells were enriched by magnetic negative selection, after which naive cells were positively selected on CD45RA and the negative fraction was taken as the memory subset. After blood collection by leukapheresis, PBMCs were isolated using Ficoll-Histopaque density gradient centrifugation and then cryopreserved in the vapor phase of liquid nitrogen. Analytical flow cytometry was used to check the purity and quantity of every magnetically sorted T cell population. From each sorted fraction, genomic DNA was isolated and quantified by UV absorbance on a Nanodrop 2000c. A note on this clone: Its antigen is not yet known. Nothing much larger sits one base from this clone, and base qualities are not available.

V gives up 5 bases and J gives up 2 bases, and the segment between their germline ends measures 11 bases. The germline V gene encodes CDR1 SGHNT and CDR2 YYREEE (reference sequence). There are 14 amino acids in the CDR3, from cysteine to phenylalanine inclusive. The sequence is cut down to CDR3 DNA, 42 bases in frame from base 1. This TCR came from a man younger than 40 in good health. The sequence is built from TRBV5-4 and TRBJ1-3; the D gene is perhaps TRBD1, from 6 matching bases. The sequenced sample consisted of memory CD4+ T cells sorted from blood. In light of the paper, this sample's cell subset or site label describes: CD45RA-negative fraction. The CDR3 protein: CASSLAGAGNTIYF. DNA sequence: TGTGCCAGCAGTCTGGCAGGGGCTGGAAACACCATATATTTT.